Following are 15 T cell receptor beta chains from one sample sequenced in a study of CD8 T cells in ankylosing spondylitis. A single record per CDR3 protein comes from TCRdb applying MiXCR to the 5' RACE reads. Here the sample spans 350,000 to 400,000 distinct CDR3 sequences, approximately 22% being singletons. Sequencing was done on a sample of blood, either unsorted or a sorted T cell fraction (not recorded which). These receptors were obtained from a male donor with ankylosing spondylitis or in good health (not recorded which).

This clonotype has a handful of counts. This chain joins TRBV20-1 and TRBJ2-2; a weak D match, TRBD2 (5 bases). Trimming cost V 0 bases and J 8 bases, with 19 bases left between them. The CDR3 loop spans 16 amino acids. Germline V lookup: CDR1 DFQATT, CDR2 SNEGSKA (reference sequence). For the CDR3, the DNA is TGCAGTGCTAGAGATCGCGAGCGGCTACTCCAGGGGGAGCTGTTTTTT. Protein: CSARDRERLLQGELFF.

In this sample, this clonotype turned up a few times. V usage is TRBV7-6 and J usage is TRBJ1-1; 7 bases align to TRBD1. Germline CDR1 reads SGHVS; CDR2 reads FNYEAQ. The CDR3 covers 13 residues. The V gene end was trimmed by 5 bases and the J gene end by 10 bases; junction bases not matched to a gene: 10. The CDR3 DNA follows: TGTGCCAGCAGCCCCTCGCCCCAGGGGGGAGCTTTCTTT. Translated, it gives CASSPSPQGGAFF.

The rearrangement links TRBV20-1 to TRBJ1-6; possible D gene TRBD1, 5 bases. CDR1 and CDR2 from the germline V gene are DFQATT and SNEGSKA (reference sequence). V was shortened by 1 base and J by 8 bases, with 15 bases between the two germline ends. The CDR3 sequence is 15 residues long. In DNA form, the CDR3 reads TGCAGTGCTAGAGGTGAGGGGAGAATAGATTCACCCCTCCACTTT. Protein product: CSARGEGRIDSPLHF.

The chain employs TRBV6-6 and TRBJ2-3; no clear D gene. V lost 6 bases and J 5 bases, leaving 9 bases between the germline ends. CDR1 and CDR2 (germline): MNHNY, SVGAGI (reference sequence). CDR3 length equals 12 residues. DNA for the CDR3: TGTGCCAGCAGCGTCGATGAAGATACGCAGTATTTT. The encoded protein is CASSVDEDTQYF.

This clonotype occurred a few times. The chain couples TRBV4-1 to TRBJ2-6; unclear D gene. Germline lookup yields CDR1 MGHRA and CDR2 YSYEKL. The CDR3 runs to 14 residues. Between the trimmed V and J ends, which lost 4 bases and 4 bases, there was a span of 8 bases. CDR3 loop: CASSPTPGANVLTF. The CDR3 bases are TGCGCCAGCAGCCCGACCCCCGGGGCCAACGTCCTGACTTTC.

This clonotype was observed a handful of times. This chain's CDR3 is CASSQDLSNSYEQYF. The DNA of the CDR3 is TGTGCCAGCAGCCAAGATTTGAGTAACTCCTACGAGCAGTACTTC. This chain joins TRBV4-2 and TRBJ2-7; D is uncertain. CDR1 and CDR2 from the germline V gene are LGHNA and YNFKEQ. The CDR3 consists of 15 residues. The V gene lost 0 bases and the J gene lost 0 bases, with 9 bases spanning the gap.

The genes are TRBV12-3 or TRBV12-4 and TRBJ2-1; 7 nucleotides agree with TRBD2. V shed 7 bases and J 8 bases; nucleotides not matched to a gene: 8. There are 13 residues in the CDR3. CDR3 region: CASTLTSSDEQFF. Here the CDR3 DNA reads TGTGCCAGCACCTTGACTAGCTCCGATGAGCAGTTCTTC.

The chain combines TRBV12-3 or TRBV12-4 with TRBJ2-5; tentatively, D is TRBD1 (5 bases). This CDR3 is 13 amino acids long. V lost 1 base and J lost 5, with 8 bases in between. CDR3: CASSLVQGETQYF. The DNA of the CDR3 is TGTGCCAGCAGTTTAGTTCAGGGCGAGACCCAGTACTTC.

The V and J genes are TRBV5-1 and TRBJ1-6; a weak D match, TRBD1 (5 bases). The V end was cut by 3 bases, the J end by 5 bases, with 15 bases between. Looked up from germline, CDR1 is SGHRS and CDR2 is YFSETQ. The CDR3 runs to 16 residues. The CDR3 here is CASSSGGDAHNSPLHF. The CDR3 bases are TGCGCCAGCAGCTCTGGGGGGGATGCGCATAATTCACCCCTCCACTTT.

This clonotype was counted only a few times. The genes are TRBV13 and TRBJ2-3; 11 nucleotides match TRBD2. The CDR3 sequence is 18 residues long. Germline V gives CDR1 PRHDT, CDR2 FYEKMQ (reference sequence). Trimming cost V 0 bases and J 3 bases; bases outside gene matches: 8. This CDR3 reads CASSLGFALAGVTDTQYF. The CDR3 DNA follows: TGTGCCAGCAGCTTAGGCTTTGCACTAGCGGGGGTAACAGATACGCAGTATTTT.

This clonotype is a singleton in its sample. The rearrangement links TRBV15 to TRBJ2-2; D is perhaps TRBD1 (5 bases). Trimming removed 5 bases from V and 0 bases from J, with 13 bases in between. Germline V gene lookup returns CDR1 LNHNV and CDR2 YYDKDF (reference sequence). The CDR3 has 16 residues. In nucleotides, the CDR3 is TGTGCCACCAGCTCCGGACATTTAGCGAACACCGGGGAGCTGTTTTTT. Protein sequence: CATSSGHLANTGELFF.

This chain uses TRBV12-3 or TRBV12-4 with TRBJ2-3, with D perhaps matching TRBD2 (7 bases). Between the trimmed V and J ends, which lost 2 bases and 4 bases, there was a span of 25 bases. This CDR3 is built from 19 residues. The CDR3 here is CASSLIPGGGVGDPDTQYF. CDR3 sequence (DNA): TGTGCCAGCAGTTTAATCCCGGGGGGCGGGGTTGGGGATCCAGATACGCAGTATTTT.

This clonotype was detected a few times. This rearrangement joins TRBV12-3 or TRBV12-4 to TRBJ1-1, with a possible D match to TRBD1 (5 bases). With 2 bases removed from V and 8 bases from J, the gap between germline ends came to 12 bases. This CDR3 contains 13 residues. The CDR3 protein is CASSLWGRVEAFF. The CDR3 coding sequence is TGTGCCAGCAGTTTATGGGGGAGGGTGGAAGCTTTCTTT.

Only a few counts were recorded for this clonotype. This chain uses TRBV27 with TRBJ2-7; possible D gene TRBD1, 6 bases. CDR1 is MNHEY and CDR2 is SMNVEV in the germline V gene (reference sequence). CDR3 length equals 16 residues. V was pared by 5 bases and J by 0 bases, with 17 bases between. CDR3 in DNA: TGTGCCAGCAGTACGACAGGTACACTCAACTCCTACGAGCAGTACTTC. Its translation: CASSTTGTLNSYEQYF.

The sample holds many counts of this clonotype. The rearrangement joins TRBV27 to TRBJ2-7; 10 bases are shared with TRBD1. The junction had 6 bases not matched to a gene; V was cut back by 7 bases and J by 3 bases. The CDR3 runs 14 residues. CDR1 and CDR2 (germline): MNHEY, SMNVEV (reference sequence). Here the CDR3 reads CASKRDRGIYEQYF. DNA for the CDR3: TGTGCCAGCAAGCGGGACAGGGGTATCTACGAGCAGTACTTC.